What follows is one TCR beta chain and its context. CDR1 and CDR2 (germline): LGHNA, YSLEER. The CDR3 extends over 16 amino acids. After removal of 2 bases from V and 4 bases from J, the junction contained 3 bases not matched to a gene. The sample is drawn from a study of shared clonotypes between healthy human individuals. CD45RO-negative, CCR7-positively selected cells formed the naive CD8 fraction, excluding terminally differentiated effector memory CD45RA+ cells. Libraries were prepared by immunoSEQ multiplex PCR; TCRdb keeps only in-frame clonotypes and omits some of them. Of millions of clones listed, approximately 94% are singletons.

This clonotype was sampled from a man aged 18 to 29 in good health. Some clones in this sample may be carry-over from other donors' samples. Sample: naive CD8+ T cells from PBMCs. V usage is TRBV4-3 and J usage is TRBJ2-2; 11 positions agree with TRBD1. CDR3 sequence (DNA): TGCGCCAGCAGCCAATGGGGGACAGGGGGCACCGGGGAGCTGTTTTTT. As protein: CASSQWGTGGTGELFF.